The TCR beta chain described here comes from a study of vaccination and CD4 T cells after COVID-19. For the study at large: Diagnosis preceded the drawing of post-COVID samples by a median 101 days (range 35 to 161). Notes on the study in general: Spike mono-reactivity applied to 304 of 307 vaccine-specific clones detected in convalescent patients.

Germline values: CDR1 MNHNS, CDR2 SASEGT. There are 14 residues in the CDR3. With V trimmed by 6 bases and J by 8 bases, 12 bases remained unmatched. Treatment defined: approximately nine-day PBMC culture with coronavirus spike peptide pools or control peptides (ViraFEST assay). In the case of this clonotype: Antigen unknown.

CD4+ T cells that had been cultured provided DNA sequenced with the Oncomine TCR Beta short-read assay. Genomic DNA was extracted from cultured CD4+ T cells. TCRdb re-analysed the PCR reads in MiXCR, keeping a single row per CDR3 protein. The table includes 17,000 or so distinct CDR3 sequences, approximately 45% detected once. The receptor's source is a human donor who had recovered from COVID-19. The V call is TRBV6-1, the J call TRBJ1-2, with TRBD1 matching 7 bases. Here the sequenced sample was CD4+ T cells from blood, cultured in vitro, taken before SARS-CoV-2 vaccination. The CDR3 spells CASSRMQGGTGYTF. CDR3 bases: TGTGCCAGCAGCCGCATGCAAGGGGGCACGGGCTACACCTTC.